A single sample gave rise to the 7 T cell receptor beta chains below, sequenced in a study of T cell responses to AZD1222 COVID-19 vaccine. Sequencing was performed with immunoSEQ multiplex PCR; in TCRdb, only in-frame clones are kept and a portion is missing. The sample yields 110,000 to 150,000 clones, around 90% seen once. The sequencing used peripheral blood, collected 28 days after the second AZD1222 dose. The receptors stem from an adult who received the AZD1222 COVID-19 vaccine.

The CDR3 region has the DNA TGTGCCAGCAGTTACGAGACAGGAGGAGACACTGAAGCTTTCTTT. Protein: CASSYETGGDTEAFF. V and J are TRBV28 and TRBJ1-1; weak D call: TRBD1 (6 bases). The ends were cut back, 4 bases at V and 3 bases at J, with 15 bases in the middle. CDR3 length: 15 amino acids. The germline CDR1 and CDR2 sequences are MDHEN and SYDVKM.

CDR3 nucleotide sequence: TGTGCCAGTAGTGTCCAACTAGCGACGGCGGGGGAGCAGTACTTC. It codes for CASSVQLATAGEQYF. The J gene is TRBJ2-7, the V gene TRBV19; 7 positions match TRBD2. This CDR3 is built from 15 residues. V lost 5 bases, J lost 7 bases, and 14 bases stayed unmatched. The germline V gene encodes CDR1 LNHDA and CDR2 SQIVND (reference sequence).

This clone was observed a single time. The rearrangement joins TRBV7-2 to TRBJ1-4; no reliable D call. Trimming removed 8 bases at V and 4 bases at J, with 11 bases between. CDR3 size: 13 residues. Germline CDR1 and CDR2: SGHTA and FQGNSA. The CDR3 sequence is CASSTEFNEKLFF. As DNA, the CDR3 is TGTGCCAGCTCCACAGAGTTTAATGAAAAACTGTTTTTT.

The gene calls are TRBV5-1 and TRBJ2-7, with no clear D. Trimming took off 4 bases at V and 2 bases at J, with 13 bases between the two ends. The germline CDR1 and CDR2 sequences are SGHRS and YFSETQ. The CDR3 runs 14 residues. The CDR3 DNA is TGCGCCAGCAGCATCTCGACACCAACCTACGAGCAGTACTTC. Protein sequence: CASSISTPTYEQYF.

The chain joins TRBV7-9 to TRBJ1-1; D unresolved. Germline V gene data show CDR1 as SEHNR and CDR2 as FQNEAQ (reference sequence). V lost 6 bases to trimming and J lost 1 base, with 9 bases between them. The CDR3 runs 13 residues. Here the CDR3 DNA reads TGTGCCAGCAGTCTCTACAGGAACACTGAAGCTTTCTTT. Its protein product is CASSLYRNTEAFF.

The chain combines TRBV28 with TRBJ1-1; D ambiguous. Germline V gene lookup returns CDR1 MDHEN and CDR2 SYDVKM. V gave up 6 bases and J gave up 5 bases, with 10 bases separating them. The CDR3 is 12 amino acids. Here the CDR3 reads CASRPEVTEAFF. The CDR3 bases are TGTGCCAGCAGACCGGAGGTAACTGAAGCTTTCTTT.

The J gene is TRBJ2-7, the V gene TRBV28, with D possibly matching TRBD2 (5 bases). The CDR3 totals 11 residues. The germline gives CDR1 MDHEN, CDR2 SYDVKM. The germline V and J ends were trimmed by 6 bases and 4 bases, with 7 bases remaining between them. CDR3 protein: CASRRAYEQYF. In nucleotides, the CDR3 is TGTGCCAGCAGGAGGGCGTACGAGCAGTACTTC. The full variable domain, with the rest looked up from reference TRBV28 and TRBJ2-7, is DVKVTQSSRYLVKRTGEKVFLECVQDMDHENMFWYRQDPGLGLRLIYFSYDVKMKEKGDIPEGYSVSREKKERFSLILESASTNQTSMYLCASRRAYEQYFGPGTRLTVT.